This T cell receptor beta chain comes out of a study of glioma-infiltrating T cells. Notes on the study in general: CDR3 overlap between tissue and blood was very small. Tissue-blood divergence was below expectation in non-neoplastic patients, above in gliomas.

TCR alpha and beta CDR3 regions were amplified from RNA using iRepertoire nested multiplex PCR. One-step reverse transcription and amplification started from around 100-400 ng of tissue mRNA or PBMC total RNA. A single record per CDR3 protein comes from TCRdb applying MiXCR to the multiplex PCR reads. The repertoire consists of under 200,000 distinct CDR3 sequences, with around 42% occurring once and the leading ten covering 5.2%. About this clonotype itself: Antigen specificity is unknown. A much larger clone is a single base away; this may be a read error.

From germline, CDR1 is DFQATT and CDR2 SNEGSKA (reference sequence). V lost 0 bases, J lost 7 bases, and 16 bases lay in between. The CDR3 is 15 residues long. The source of this sequence is a human donor with low-grade glioma or glioblastoma, undergoing nonglioma brain surgery, or in good health (not recorded which). The sequenced sample consisted of glioma tissue, nonneoplastic brain tissue, or PBMCs (not recorded which). This rearrangement joins TRBV20-1 to TRBJ2-1; D is ambiguous. The CDR3 is CSARDPQSPPNEQFF. The CDR3 DNA follows: TGCAGTGCTAGAGACCCCCAGTCCCCCCCGAATGAGCAGTTCTTC.